This record looks at one T cell receptor beta chain sequence and its context. The record originates from a study of cytomegalovirus exposure and HLA in healthy donors. 60 Vbeta and 13 Jbeta primers were used in PCR. Only in-frame clones appear in the TCRdb table, and some are missing; sequencing was by immunoSEQ multiplex PCR. The repertoire holds roughly 120,000 clones, with about four fifths as singletons. The CDR3 spans 14 residues. CDR1 is SGHTA, CDR2 FQGTGA, per germline. Trimming removed 5 bases at V and 0 bases at J, with 10 bases between. Sequenced material: PBMCs. This clonotype originated in a woman aged 30 to 39 in good health and CMV-seronegative. This chain connects TRBV7-3 to TRBJ1-1; D might be TRBD1 (6 bases). The CDR3 bases are TGTGCCAGCAGCCAAGGACAGTTGAACACTGAAGCTTTCTTT. Translation: CASSQGQLNTEAFF.